This T cell receptor (beta chain) was profiled in a study of shared clonotypes between healthy human individuals. As concerns this clone: The antigen remains undetermined.

Study outcomes and limitations: Among donors, the sharing of clonotypes was expected to be influenced by sequencing depth.

V trimming: 0 bases; J trimming: 8 bases; junction bases outside the gene matches: 5. The germline gives CDR1 SGHRS, CDR2 YFSETQ. The CDR3 sequence is 14 residues long. At deep level, the assay was performed. Generated by immunoSEQ multiplex PCR, the TCRdb table keeps only in-frame clones and is missing some. The sample lists approximately 980,000 clones, more than 75% occurring once. The clonotype was recovered from a man aged 18 to 29 in good health. The chain combines TRBV5-1 with TRBJ2-7; 10 nucleotides line up with TRBD1. The sample consisted of memory CD4+ T cells sorted from blood. The sample's subset: CD45RA-negative fraction. This CDR3 is CASSLAGTGEQQYF. CDR3 DNA sequence: TGCGCCAGCAGCTTGGCCGGGACAGGGGAACAGCAGTACTTC.